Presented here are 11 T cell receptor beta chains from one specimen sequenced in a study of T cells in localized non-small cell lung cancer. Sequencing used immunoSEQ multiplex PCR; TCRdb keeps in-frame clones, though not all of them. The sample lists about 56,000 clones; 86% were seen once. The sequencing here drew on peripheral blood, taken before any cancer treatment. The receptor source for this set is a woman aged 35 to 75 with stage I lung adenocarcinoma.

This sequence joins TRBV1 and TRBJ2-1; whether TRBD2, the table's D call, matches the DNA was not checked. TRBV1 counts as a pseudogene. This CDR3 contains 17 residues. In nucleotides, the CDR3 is TGCACCAGCAGCCAATTCCGGGTCCGCTTAGGATACAATGAGCAGTTCTTC. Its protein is CTSSQFRVRLGYNEQFF.

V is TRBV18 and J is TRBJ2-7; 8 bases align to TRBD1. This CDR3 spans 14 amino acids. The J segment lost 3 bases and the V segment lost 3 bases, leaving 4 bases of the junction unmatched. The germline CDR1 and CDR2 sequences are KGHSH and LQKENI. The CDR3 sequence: CASSPWTGNYEQYF. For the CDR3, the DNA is TGTGCCAGCTCACCTTGGACAGGGAACTACGAGCAGTACTTC.

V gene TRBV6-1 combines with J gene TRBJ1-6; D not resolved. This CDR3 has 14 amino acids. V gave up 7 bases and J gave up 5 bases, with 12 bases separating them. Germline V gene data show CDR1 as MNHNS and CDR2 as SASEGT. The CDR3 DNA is TGTGCCAGCACCCGACGGGGAGATAATTCACCCCTCCACTTT. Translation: CASTRRGDNSPLHF.

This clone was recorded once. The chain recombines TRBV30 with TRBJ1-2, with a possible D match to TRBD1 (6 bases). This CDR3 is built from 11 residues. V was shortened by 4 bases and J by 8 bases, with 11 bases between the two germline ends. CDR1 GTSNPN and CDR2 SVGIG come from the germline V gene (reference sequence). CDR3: CAWTQRGGYTF. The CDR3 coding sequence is TGTGCCTGGACCCAAAGGGGGGGCTACACCTTC.

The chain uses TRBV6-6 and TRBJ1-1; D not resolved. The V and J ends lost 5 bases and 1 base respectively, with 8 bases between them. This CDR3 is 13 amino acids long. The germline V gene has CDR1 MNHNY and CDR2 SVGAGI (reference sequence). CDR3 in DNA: TGTGCCAGCAGTAATAGACAGAACACTGAAGCTTTCTTT. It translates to CASSNRQNTEAFF.

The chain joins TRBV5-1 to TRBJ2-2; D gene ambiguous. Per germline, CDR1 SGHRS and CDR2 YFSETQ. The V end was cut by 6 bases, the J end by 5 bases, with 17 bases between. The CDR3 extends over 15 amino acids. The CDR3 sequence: CASKERGVGTGELFF. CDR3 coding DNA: TGCGCCAGCAAGGAACGTGGGGTGGGAACCGGGGAGCTGTTTTTT. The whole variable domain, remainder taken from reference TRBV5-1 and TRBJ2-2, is KAGVTQTPRYLIKTRGQQVTLSCSPISGHRSVSWYQQTPGQGLQFLFEYFSETQRNKGNFPGRFSGRQFSNSRSEMNVSTLELGDSALYLCASKERGVGTGELFFGEGSRLTVL.

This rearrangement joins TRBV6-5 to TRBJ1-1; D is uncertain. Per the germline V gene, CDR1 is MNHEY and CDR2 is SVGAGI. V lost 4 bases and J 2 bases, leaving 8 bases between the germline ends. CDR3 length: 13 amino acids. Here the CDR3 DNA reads TGTGCCAGCAGTTTGGAGGGTAACACTGAAGCTTTCTTT. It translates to CASSLEGNTEAFF.

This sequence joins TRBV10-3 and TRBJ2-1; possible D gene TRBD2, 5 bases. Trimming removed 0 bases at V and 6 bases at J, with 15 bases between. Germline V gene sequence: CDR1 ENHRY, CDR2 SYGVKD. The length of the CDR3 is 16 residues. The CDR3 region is CAISESKVSDANEQFF. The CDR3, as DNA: TGTGCCATCAGTGAGTCGAAAGTTAGCGACGCCAATGAGCAGTTCTTC.

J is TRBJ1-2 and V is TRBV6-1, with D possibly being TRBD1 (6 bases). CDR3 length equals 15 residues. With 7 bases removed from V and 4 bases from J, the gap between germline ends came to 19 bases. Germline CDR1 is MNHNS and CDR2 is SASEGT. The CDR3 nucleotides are TGTGCCAGCACCCACCAGGGGAGCATGGGCTATGGCTACACCTTC. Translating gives CASTHQGSMGYGYTF.

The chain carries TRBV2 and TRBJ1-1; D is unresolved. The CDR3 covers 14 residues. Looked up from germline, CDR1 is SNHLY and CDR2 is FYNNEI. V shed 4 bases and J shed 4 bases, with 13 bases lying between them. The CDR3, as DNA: TGTGCCAGCAGTGTGGAGGCCTGGGGCACTGAAGCTTTCTTT. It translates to CASSVEAWGTEAFF.

In nucleotides, the CDR3 is TGTGCCTGGAGTTTCCAGAATCAGCCCCAGCATTTT. Translating it yields CAWSFQNQPQHF. The genes are TRBV30 and TRBJ1-5; no clear D. V was trimmed by 2 bases and J by 4 bases, leaving 6 bases between them. Germline V gene data show CDR1 as GTSNPN and CDR2 as SVGIG (reference sequence). This CDR3 has 12 amino acids.